The next 10 T cell receptor beta chains were all read from a single sample in a study of cytomegalovirus exposure and HLA in healthy donors. Primers for the PCR totalled 60 Vbeta and 13 Jbeta. TCRdb's table, derived via immunoSEQ multiplex PCR, lists solely in-frame clones and lacks some. In the table there are roughly 190,000 clones, around 90% of which are singletons. The material sequenced was PBMCs. These receptors all stem from a boy younger than 10 in good health and CMV-seronegative.

The rearrangement joins TRBV19 to TRBJ1-2, with D perhaps TRBD1 (6 bases). The ends were cut back, 5 bases at V and 5 bases at J, with 9 bases in the middle. This CDR3 is 12 amino acids long. Germline CDR1 and CDR2: LNHDA and SQIVND (reference sequence). CDR3 protein: CASSRQAYGYTF. The DNA for the CDR3 is TGTGCCAGTAGTCGACAGGCTTATGGCTACACCTTC.

This clone occurred a few times. The gene calls are TRBV9 and TRBJ1-1; D possibly corresponds to TRBD1 (5 bases). Germline V gives CDR1 SGDLS, CDR2 YYNGEE. The V gene lost 0 bases and the J gene lost 4 bases, with 7 bases spanning the gap. The CDR3 has 13 residues. CDR3 residues: CASSVEGATEAFF. As DNA, the CDR3 is TGTGCCAGCAGCGTAGAAGGGGCCACTGAAGCTTTCTTT. Filled out from reference TRBV9 and TRBJ1-1, the complete variable domain reads DSGVTQTPKHLITATGQRVTLRCSPRSGDLSVYWYQQSLDQGLQFLIQYYNGEERAKGNILERFSAQQFPDLHSELNLSSLELGDSALYFCASSVEGATEAFFGQGTRLTVV.

The V and J genes are TRBV25-1 and TRBJ2-7; 14 nucleotides align to TRBD2. The CDR3 contains 17 residues. J gave up 2 bases and V 3 bases, and 6 bases lay outside the gene matches. Per the germline V gene, CDR1 is MGHDK and CDR2 is SYGVNS. CDR3 region: CASSDWGTSGRPYEQYF. In DNA form, the CDR3 reads TGTGCCAGCAGTGACTGGGGGACTAGCGGGAGACCCTACGAGCAGTACTTC.

This chain connects TRBV7-9 to TRBJ2-3; the D is unclear. The CDR3 spans 15 residues. V dropped 5 bases and J dropped 2 bases, with 14 bases sitting between them. CDR1 is SEHNR, CDR2 FQNEAQ, per germline (reference sequence). The CDR3 region has the DNA TGTGCCAGCAGCCCCGTCAGCGCCTCCACAGATACGCAGTATTTT. Translated: CASSPVSASTDTQYF.

The chain has TRBV2 and TRBJ1-1; 11 positions agree with TRBD1. Germline-derived CDR1 and CDR2 are SNHLY and FYNNEI. This CDR3 is 15 amino acids long. After removal of 5 bases from V and 4 bases from J, the junction contained 6 bases not matched to a gene. CDR3 DNA sequence: TGTGCCAGCAGTAGGGACAGGGGGACGAGCACTGAAGCTTTCTTT. Its translation is CASSRDRGTSTEAFF.

The V call is TRBV28, the J call TRBJ1-1, with D unresolved. V dropped 10 bases and J dropped 6 bases, with 15 bases sitting between them. The length of the CDR3 is 12 residues. The V gene's germline CDR1 is MDHEN and CDR2 SYDVKM. The CDR3: CATSSKSPEAFF. CDR3 coding DNA: TGTGCCACTAGTTCGAAGTCCCCTGAAGCTTTCTTT.

This chain links TRBV7-8 with TRBJ1-3; tentatively, D is TRBD1 (5 bases). The CDR3 extends over 15 amino acids. Germline CDR1 SGHVS, CDR2 FQNEAQ. V lost 4 bases, J lost 4 bases, and 14 bases lay in between. CDR3 loop: CASSSSDTAGNTIYF. CDR3 coding DNA: TGTGCCAGCAGCTCATCGGACACGGCGGGAAACACCATATATTTT. The full variable domain, in which reference TRBV7-8 and TRBJ1-3 provide the parts outside the CDR3, is GAGVSQSPRYKVAKRGQDVALRCDPISGHVSLFWYQQALGQGPEFLTYFQNEAQLDKSGLPSDRFFAERPEGSVSTLKIQRTQQEDSAVYLCASSSSDTAGNTIYFGEGSWLTVV.

The V gene is TRBV5-1, the J gene TRBJ2-3, with TRBD2 matching over 10 bases. Trimming at V came to 4 bases and at J to 4 bases, leaving 6 bases not matched to a gene. Germline V gene data show CDR1 as SGHRS and CDR2 as YFSETQ. The CDR3 has 15 residues. CDR3 residues: CASSIGAGGPDTQYF. In DNA, the CDR3 is TGCGCCAGCAGCATCGGAGCGGGAGGGCCAGATACGCAGTATTTT.

In its sample, this clone was seen a few times. The V call is TRBV29-1, the J call TRBJ1-1, with 8 bases identical to TRBD1. V shed 1 base and J 1 base; nucleotides not matched to a gene: 5. This CDR3 is built from 15 residues. Germline values: CDR1 SQVTM, CDR2 ANQGSEA. The CDR3 region is CSVEAQGQENTEAFF. CDR3 DNA sequence: TGCAGCGTTGAAGCTCAGGGACAGGAGAACACTGAAGCTTTCTTT.

The chain couples TRBV5-4 to TRBJ2-5, with 9 nucleotides matching TRBD1. Germline CDR1 reads SGHNT; CDR2 reads YYREEE (reference sequence). This CDR3 region has 15 residues. V lost 0 bases, J lost 5 bases, and 5 bases stayed unmatched. The CDR3 reads CASSLETGGRETQYF. As DNA, the CDR3 is TGTGCCAGCAGCTTGGAAACAGGGGGCCGGGAGACCCAGTACTTC.